Listed here are 15 T cell receptor beta chains from one sample, sequenced in a study of long-term antiretroviral therapy in people with HIV (dated by TCRdb to the early 2020s). The immunoSEQ hsTCRB v3.0 assay was used at survey level resolution to sequence the TRB variable region. What TCRdb holds here is the immuneACCESS table cut down to in-frame rearrangements. Part of the clones is not present; checked against another copy, under half of the missing clones reflect an unresolved V gene, and the others are unexplained. The sample data list 25,000 to 35,000 clones, and almost 95% of these were observed just once. The top ten clones comprise around 2.7% of the sample. The input for sequencing was unsorted PBMCs, taken 7.4 years after starting antiretroviral therapy. The receptors originated from a man in his fifties or sixties with HIV.

This clone was seen more than once but under ten times. The junction departs from the called germline gene at one end, perhaps through a read error. The V gene is TRBV9, the J gene TRBJ2-7; TRBD1 might be the D (5 bases). The V gene's germline CDR1 is SGDLS and CDR2 YYNGEE. The CDR3 covers 14 residues. The CDR3, as DNA: TGTGCCAGCAGCACATTTTCTTCTCAGGGCCTCCTTCGCTTC. This encodes CASSTFSSQGLLRF.

Comment on this clone: The germline gene is not matched at one end of the junction; a read error may be the cause. The chain recombines TRBV5-5 with TRBJ2-5; no definite D call. There are 16 residues in the CDR3. Germline V gene lookup returns CDR1 SGHKS and CDR2 YYEKEE (reference sequence). The CDR3 DNA reads TGCGCCAGCAGCCAAGATTCGTCGGCGGTCCAAGAGACCCAGTACTTC. Its protein is CASSQDSSAVQETQYF.

The CDR3 region has the DNA TGCGCCAGCAGTGCGGGGACAGCTTACAATGAGCAGTTCTTC. This sequence encodes CASSAGTAYNEQFF. This chain uses TRBV10-1 with TRBJ2-1, with 7 bases that match TRBD1. The V and J ends lost 4 bases and 4 bases, in that order; junction bases with no gene match: 4. The CDR3 runs 14 residues. Looked up from germline, CDR1 is WNHNN and CDR2 is SYGVQD (reference sequence).

The V and J genes are TRBV14 and TRBJ1-5; D remains ambiguous. V lost 2 bases to trimming and J lost 2 bases, with 7 bases between them. CDR3 length: 14 amino acids. The germline CDR1 and CDR2 sequences are SGHDN and FVKESK. For the CDR3, the DNA is TGTGCCAGCAGCCAACGGGGTGGCAATCAGCCCCAGCATTTT. This gives the protein CASSQRGGNQPQHF.

The chain has TRBV30 and TRBJ2-7, with 10 nucleotides matching TRBD1. Unmatched junction bases numbered 7, after V lost 3 bases and J lost 2 bases. Germline CDR1 reads GTSNPN; CDR2 reads SVGIG (reference sequence). This CDR3 is built from 15 residues. The CDR3 region is CAWSRGQGRTYEQYF. CDR3 bases: TGTGCCTGGAGCAGGGGACAGGGGCGCACCTACGAGCAGTACTTC.

V usage is TRBV6-1 and J usage is TRBJ1-2; possibly TRBD1 for D (5 bases). The CDR3 spans 14 residues. CDR1 MNHNS and CDR2 SASEGT come from the germline V gene. V shed 8 bases and J shed 2 bases, with 15 bases lying between them. In DNA form, the CDR3 reads TGTGCCAGCCTCTCCGGGACCTCCAACTATGGCTACACCTTC. Residues: CASLSGTSNYGYTF.

The J gene is TRBJ1-6, the V gene TRBV5-5, with 7 bases matching TRBD1. This CDR3 spans 17 amino acids. Germline V gives CDR1 SGHKS, CDR2 YYEKEE (reference sequence). Trimming cost V 4 bases and J 5 bases; bases outside gene matches: 12. The CDR3 DNA sequence: TGTGCCAGCAGCAACCACAGGGGTGGAAGGGATAATTCACCCCTCCACTTT. It codes for CASSNHRGGRDNSPLHF.

This clone was seen only once. The rearrangement uses TRBV11-2 and TRBJ2-3; D may match TRBD1 or TRBD2 (7 bases each). This CDR3 comprises 16 residues. The germline gives CDR1 SGHAT, CDR2 FQNNGV. V lost 5 bases and J lost 5, with 20 bases in between. CDR3 residues: CASSPRAGGGGDTQYF. CDR3 bases: TGTGCCAGCAGCCCCAGGGCAGGGGGGGGAGGAGATACGCAGTATTTT. Full variable domain (remainder filled in from reference TRBV11-2 and TRBJ2-3): EAGVAQSPRYKIIEKRQSVAFWCNPISGHATLYWYQQILGQGPKLLIQFQNNGVVDDSQLPKDRFSAERLKGVDSTLKIQPAKLEDSAVYLCASSPRAGGGGDTQYFGPGTRLTVL.

V usage is TRBV7-8 and J usage is TRBJ2-7; 8 nucleotides line up with TRBD2. Trimming at V came to 10 bases and at J to 4 bases, leaving 6 bases not matched to a gene. CDR3 length: 12 residues. Germline V gene lookup returns CDR1 SGHVS and CDR2 FQNEAQ. CDR3 sequence: CATGTSEYEQYF. The CDR3 region has the DNA TGTGCCACGGGGACTAGTGAATACGAGCAGTACTTC. The complete variable domain, with remaining parts taken from reference TRBV7-8 and TRBJ2-7, reads GAGVSQSPRYKVAKRGQDVALRCDPISGHVSLFWYQQALGQGPEFLTYFQNEAQLDKSGLPSDRFFAERPEGSVSTLKIQRTQQEDSAVYLCATGTSEYEQYFGPGTRLTVT.

The CDR3 loop is CASSLNRVGYTF. CDR3 DNA sequence: TGTGCCAGCAGCCTAAACAGGGTTGGCTACACCTTC. V usage is TRBV6-5 and J usage is TRBJ1-2; a weak D match, TRBD1 (6 bases). Germline CDR1 and CDR2: MNHEY and SVGAGI. Trimming cost V 6 bases and J 7 bases, with 12 bases left between them. The CDR3 runs to 12 residues.

V usage is TRBV6-6 and J usage is TRBJ2-1; TRBD2 matches 8 bases. Germline V CDR1 and CDR2: MNHNY, SVGAGI (reference sequence). V dropped 6 bases and J dropped 7; count of bases not matched to a gene: 8. The CDR3 sequence is 14 residues long. In nucleotides, the CDR3 is TGTGCCAGCAGATTCGGGGGGGCAAGGAATGAGCAGTTCTTC. Translated: CASRFGGARNEQFF.

The V and J genes are TRBV7-9 and TRBJ2-7; maybe TRBD2 (5 bases). The CDR3 length is 14 residues. The ends were cut back, 1 base at V and 1 base at J, with 8 bases in the middle. Germline lookup yields CDR1 SEHNR and CDR2 FQNEAQ (reference sequence). CDR3 amino acids: CASSLVDSSYEQYF. In DNA form, the CDR3 reads TGTGCCAGCAGCTTAGTGGACTCATCCTACGAGCAGTACTTC.

For this clone: Other DNA sequences of this sample code for an identical CDR3. The chain's CDR3 is CASSFSGAYNEQFF. The DNA for the CDR3 is TGCGCCAGCAGCTTCAGCGGGGCGTACAATGAGCAGTTCTTC. V usage is TRBV5-1 and J usage is TRBJ2-1; 7 bases match TRBD2. Germline assignment: CDR1 SGHRS and CDR2 YFSETQ. V lost 2 bases, J lost 4 bases, and 3 bases stayed unmatched. There are 14 residues in the CDR3.

The CDR3 here is CASSLASGREQYF. CDR3 bases: TGTGCCAGCAGCTTAGCTAGCGGGAGGGAGCAGTACTTC. The rearrangement uses TRBV7-2 and TRBJ2-7; 10 bases line up with TRBD2. The CDR3 spans 13 residues. The V and J ends lost 0 bases and 7 bases, in that order; junction bases with no gene match: 0. Germline CDR1 and CDR2: SGHTA and FQGNSA.

The chain combines TRBV7-3 with TRBJ2-1; no reliable D call. This CDR3 has 14 residues. From germline, CDR1 is SGHTA and CDR2 FQGTGA. The V gene lost 5 bases and the J gene lost 6 bases, with 14 bases spanning the gap. As DNA, the CDR3 is TGTGCCAGCAGCACCCGTGCCCAATCCAATGAGCAGTTCTTC. It is translated as CASSTRAQSNEQFF.